This TCR beta chain was sequenced for a study of shared clonotypes between healthy human individuals. The wider study: With ages of 18 to 49, the donors were two women and a few men.

Note on this clone: What it binds is not known.

Replicate PCRs run on sorted subsets employed 200 ng DNA, tens of thousands of T cell genomes. Sequenced by immunoSEQ multiplex PCR; TCRdb stores in-frame clones only, minus some. The sample contains approximately 2,300,000 clones, 85% to 95% of which appear only once. The study, taken as a whole, reports: Relative to clonotypes present in all four donors, those not shared had lower generation probabilities.

This CDR3 has 15 amino acids. Germline-derived CDR1 and CDR2 are SGHRS and YFSETQ. V dropped 4 bases and J dropped 12; count of bases not matched to a gene: 12. The V and J genes are TRBV5-1 and TRBJ2-4; 11 bases fit TRBD2. This receptor was identified in a man younger than 35 in good health. Some clones in this sample may be carry-over from other donors' samples. Sequencing used naive CD4+ T cells from PBMCs. Stated subset: CD45RA+ positively selected. The CDR3: CASSQTSGTGGAQYF. CDR3 bases: TGCGCCAGCAGCCAGACTAGCGGGACCGGTGGAGCTCAGTACTTC.